One sample yielded the 19 T cell receptor beta chains listed below, sequenced in a study of blood T cell repertoires in COVID-19. Data came from immunoSEQ multiplex PCR; TCRdb stores just in-frame clones and leaves some out. The table shows 220,000 or so clones, with under 90% occurring only once. The sequencing input was peripheral blood. These TCRs come from a woman aged 55 to 70 who had recovered from COVID-19.

The chain carries TRBV27 and TRBJ2-5, with 7 nucleotides matching TRBD2. CDR3 length: 15 amino acids. CDR1 MNHEY and CDR2 SMNVEV come from the germline V gene (reference sequence). J was trimmed by 7 bases and V by 2 bases; bases with no gene match: 10. In DNA form, the CDR3 reads TGTGCCAGCAGTTTAGAGGCTAGCGGTCTCGGGACCCAGTACTTC. This encodes CASSLEASGLGTQYF.

The gene calls are TRBV11-2 and TRBJ2-1, with TRBD2 matching over 10 bases. Germline V gene sequence: CDR1 SGHAT, CDR2 FQNNGV. This CDR3 comprises 15 residues. Trimming cost V 5 bases and J 2 bases; bases outside gene matches: 3. CDR3 amino acids: CASSESGGAYNEQFF. CDR3 DNA: TGTGCCAGCAGCGAAAGCGGGGGGGCCTACAATGAGCAGTTCTTC.

This clone was observed a single time. V gene TRBV7-3 combines with J gene TRBJ2-7; TRBD2 matches 7 bases. The CDR3 spans 12 residues. Germline V gene sequence: CDR1 SGHTA, CDR2 FQGTGA. Germline trimming cut 5 bases from V and 6 bases from J; bases unmatched to any gene: 4. CDR3 in amino acids: CASSTPGGEQYF. The DNA of the CDR3 is TGTGCCAGCAGCACCCCGGGAGGCGAGCAGTACTTC.

The chain couples TRBV19 to TRBJ1-2, with 9 positions matching TRBD1. The J segment lost 3 bases and the V segment lost 5 bases, leaving 10 bases of the junction unmatched. CDR1 and CDR2 (germline): LNHDA, SQIVND (reference sequence). The CDR3 is 16 residues long. CDR3 protein: CASSPGQGLVYYGYTF. CDR3 nucleotides: TGTGCCAGTAGTCCCGGACAGGGGCTCGTTTACTATGGCTACACCTTC.

The table lists this clone with a few counts. J is TRBJ2-1 and V is TRBV3-1 (or the pseudogene TRBV3-2); tentatively, D is TRBD2 (7 bases). The CDR3 sequence is 17 residues long. Germline values: CDR1 LGHDT, CDR2 YNNKEL (reference sequence). Trimming shortened V by 1 base and J by 3 bases, and 16 bases separated the two germline ends. CDR3 in amino acids: CASSQGKGGASYNEQFF. The CDR3 DNA sequence: TGTGCCAGCAGCCAAGGGAAGGGGGGGGCGAGCTACAATGAGCAGTTCTTC.

The rearrangement links TRBV27 to TRBJ1-2, with a tentative D call TRBD1 (5 bases). CDR1 is MNHEY and CDR2 is SMNVEV in the germline V gene (reference sequence). There are 13 residues in the CDR3. V was shortened by 3 bases and J by 4 bases, with 9 bases between the two germline ends. This chain's CDR3 is CASSFGGIYGYTF. CDR3 nucleotide sequence: TGTGCCAGCAGTTTCGGGGGGATCTATGGCTACACCTTC.

V gene TRBV30 combines with J gene TRBJ2-3, with 9 bases aligning to TRBD2. V lost 2 bases and J lost 0; bases outside the gene matches: 3. This CDR3 has 15 residues. CDR1 is GTSNPN and CDR2 is SVGIG in the germline V gene (reference sequence). CDR3 DNA: TGTGCCTGGAGTTCCGGGACTAGCAGCACAGATACGCAGTATTTT. This codes for CAWSSGTSSTDTQYF.

The V and J genes are TRBV6-7 and TRBJ1-2; TRBD1 might be the D (5 bases). TRBV6-7 is designated an ORF whose function remains uncertain. V was clipped by 0 bases and J by 0 bases, with 23 bases between them. This CDR3 contains 20 residues. In DNA form, the CDR3 reads TGTGCCAGCAGTTACTCGCAGGGATCTGTCTATACCGTAGCTAACTATGGCTACACCTTC. Translated, it gives CASSYSQGSVYTVANYGYTF.

The CDR3 bases are TGTGCCAGCAGCCTATCCGAGCTACGCTACGAGCAGTACTTC. It codes for CASSLSELRYEQYF. The chain couples TRBV7-8 to TRBJ2-7, with D unresolved. Germline assignment: CDR1 SGHVS and CDR2 FQNEAQ. CDR3 size: 14 residues. The germline V and J ends were trimmed by 5 bases and 3 bases, with 14 bases remaining between them. The full variable domain, its missing parts supplied by reference TRBV7-8 and TRBJ2-7, is GAGVSQSPRYKVAKRGQDVALRCDPISGHVSLFWYQQALGQGPEFLTYFQNEAQLDKSGLPSDRFFAERPEGSVSTLKIQRTQQEDSAVYLCASSLSELRYEQYFGPGTRLTVT.

This chain joins TRBV5-1 and TRBJ2-7; D is ambiguous. V dropped 0 bases and J dropped 2 bases, with 9 bases sitting between them. The germline V gene encodes CDR1 SGHRS and CDR2 YFSETQ. The CDR3 totals 14 residues. The CDR3 region has the DNA TGCGCCAGCAGCTTGGGCAGGCCCACCTACGAGCAGTACTTC. Its translation: CASSLGRPTYEQYF.

This chain joins TRBV4-3 and TRBJ1-4; D not certain. The germline V gene has CDR1 LGHNA and CDR2 YSLEER. There are 14 residues in the CDR3. V was cut by 5 bases and J by 3 bases, with 10 bases left in between. CDR3 in amino acids: CASSTVAANEKLFF. The CDR3 region has the DNA TGCGCCAGCAGCACCGTGGCGGCTAATGAAAAACTGTTTTTT.

The V call is TRBV4-1, the J call TRBJ2-7, with 10 positions matching TRBD1. This CDR3 spans 14 amino acids. With V trimmed by 4 bases and J by 0 bases, 0 bases remained unmatched. Germline V CDR1 and CDR2: MGHRA, YSYEKL. The CDR3 bases are TGCGCCAGCAGCCGGGACAGGGGCTCCTACGAGCAGTACTTC. It yields the protein CASSRDRGSYEQYF.

This clone is a singleton in its sample. The chain combines TRBV5-6 with TRBJ2-7; D is unclear. The CDR3 is 13 amino acids. From germline, CDR1 is SGHDT and CDR2 YYEEEE. Trimming left V 4 bases short and J 2 bases short, with 10 bases between. CDR3 residues: CASSVFTTYEQYF. In nucleotides, the CDR3 is TGTGCCAGCAGCGTCTTCACAACCTACGAGCAGTACTTC.

This clone has just one count. The sample carries other DNA sequences with the same CDR3. The chain has TRBV7-2 and TRBJ2-3; 8 positions match TRBD1. CDR1 SGHTA and CDR2 FQGNSA come from the germline V gene. After removal of 5 bases from V and 1 base from J, the junction contained 5 bases not matched to a gene. The CDR3 totals 15 residues. CDR3 coding DNA: TGTGCCAGCAGCCCTGGACAGGGAGGCACAGATACGCAGTATTTT. It codes for CASSPGQGGTDTQYF.

V usage is TRBV7-9 and J usage is TRBJ1-1; D is undetermined. V was trimmed by 5 bases and J by 1 base, leaving 8 bases between them. The CDR3 is 13 amino acids. Germline loops: CDR1 SEHNR, CDR2 FQNEAQ (reference sequence). The CDR3 sequence: CASSRERNTEAFF. The CDR3, as DNA: TGTGCCAGCAGCCGCGAAAGGAACACTGAAGCTTTCTTT.

This clone occurred once. The rearrangement links TRBV11-2 to TRBJ2-2; D perhaps matches TRBD1 (5 bases). The CDR3 is 13 amino acids. The V gene lost 3 bases and the J gene lost 5 bases, with 7 bases spanning the gap. The germline V gene encodes CDR1 SGHAT and CDR2 FQNNGV. The chain's CDR3 is CASSFRDTGELFF. In nucleotides, the CDR3 is TGTGCCAGCAGCTTCAGGGATACCGGGGAGCTGTTTTTT.

This clone was observed once. This chain connects TRBV10-3 to TRBJ2-7; perhaps TRBD1 as D (5 bases). Germline V gives CDR1 ENHRY, CDR2 SYGVKD. Trimming removed 2 bases from V and 3 bases from J, with 14 bases in between. CDR3 length: 15 amino acids. DNA of the CDR3: TGTGCCATCAGTGAGCCTAAGGGGTTCAGCTACGAGCAGTACTTC. It is translated as CAISEPKGFSYEQYF.

This chain joins TRBV5-5 and TRBJ1-1; the D is unclear. CDR3 length equals 13 residues. V lost 6 bases to trimming and J lost 5 bases, with 14 bases between them. From germline, CDR1 is SGHKS and CDR2 YYEKEE (reference sequence). CDR3 in amino acids: CASTFTRGTEAFF. The CDR3 nucleotides read TGTGCCAGCACCTTCACGCGGGGAACTGAAGCTTTCTTT.

The chain recombines TRBV5-1 with TRBJ2-2; tentatively, D is TRBD2 (5 bases). There are 20 residues in the CDR3. The germline V gene has CDR1 SGHRS and CDR2 YFSETQ. V lost 0 bases and J 6 bases, leaving 27 bases between the germline ends. CDR3 loop: CASSLARPLETVSRAGELFF. As DNA, the CDR3 is TGCGCCAGCAGCTTGGCCCGGCCCCTCGAAACGGTTTCGAGGGCCGGGGAGCTGTTTTTT.